What follows are 16 T cell receptor beta chains derived from one specimen sequenced in a study of blood T cell repertoires in COVID-19. Using immunoSEQ multiplex PCR, the repertoire was profiled, and TCRdb retains in-frame clones only, with some absent. Of 50,000 to 55,000 clones in the sample, under 90% were seen once. Sequencing input: peripheral blood. The receptors stem from a man between 65 and 79 years old with acute or convalescent COVID-19.

This clone was seen a single time. V and J are TRBV19 and TRBJ1-2; D unclear. This CDR3 comprises 17 residues. CDR1 and CDR2 (germline): LNHDA, SQIVND (reference sequence). V was pared by 6 bases and J by 3 bases, with 23 bases between. The CDR3 reads CASSVPPKGGDHYGYTF. DNA for the CDR3: TGTGCCAGTAGCGTTCCACCCAAGGGAGGTGACCACTATGGCTACACCTTC.

In its sample, this clone was seen once. The V call is TRBV2, the J call TRBJ1-4; 8 nucleotides align to TRBD1. This CDR3 has 15 amino acids. J was trimmed by 1 base and V by 3 bases; bases with no gene match: 1. Per germline, CDR1 SNHLY and CDR2 FYNNEI. CDR3 amino acids: CASSDRGQTNEKLFF. The CDR3 bases are TGTGCCAGCAGTGACAGGGGGCAAACTAATGAAAAACTGTTTTTT.

The V call is TRBV5-4, the J call TRBJ1-2, with 9 nucleotides matching TRBD1. This CDR3 has 13 amino acids. Germline assignment: CDR1 SGHNT and CDR2 YYREEE (reference sequence). With V trimmed by 6 bases and J by 5 bases, 5 bases remained unmatched. CDR3 DNA: TGTGCCAGCACGGTAGACAGGGGGTATGGCTACACCTTC. It encodes CASTVDRGYGYTF.

The chain recombines TRBV30 with TRBJ2-1; unclear D gene. V lost 2 bases to trimming and J lost 6 bases, with 11 bases between them. This CDR3 has 13 amino acids. Germline CDR1 is GTSNPN and CDR2 is SVGIG (reference sequence). CDR3 nucleotides: TGTGCCTGGAGTCTAGGAGCGTTCAATGAGCAGTTCTTC. Protein sequence: CAWSLGAFNEQFF.

V and J are TRBV6-5 and TRBJ1-6, with 12 bases fitting TRBD1. This CDR3 is 15 amino acids long. V was clipped by 5 bases and J by 10 bases; unmatched bases: 6. The V gene's germline CDR1 is MNHEY and CDR2 SVGAGI. CDR3 sequence (DNA): TGTGCCAGCAGTAGACAAGGGACAGGGGGCTCACCCCTCCACTTT. Translating it yields CASSRQGTGGSPLHF.

The chain employs TRBV11-2 and TRBJ2-1; the D is unclear. Trimming took 4 bases from V and 1 from J, leaving 14 bases between them. The CDR3 length is 16 residues. Germline V gene lookup returns CDR1 SGHAT and CDR2 FQNNGV. The CDR3 loop is CASSSSSGRSYNEQFF. The CDR3 DNA follows: TGTGCCAGCAGCTCTAGTTCGGGTAGGTCCTACAATGAGCAGTTCTTC.

This clone was found a few times. V is TRBV24-1 and J is TRBJ2-3; 9 bases map to TRBD1. In germline, CDR1 is KGHDR, CDR2 SFDVKD. This CDR3 has 17 residues. V lost 3 bases, J lost 3 bases, and 9 bases stayed unmatched. CDR3 DNA: TGTGCCACCAGTGATCCCCTGGACAGGGGAGGTACAGATACGCAGTATTTT. This translates into CATSDPLDRGGTDTQYF.

This chain joins TRBV7-9 and TRBJ2-2; 10 bases line up with TRBD1. The CDR3 consists of 16 residues. V lost 10 bases to trimming and J lost 1 base; unmatched junction nucleotides: 9. Germline assignment: CDR1 SEHNR and CDR2 FQNEAQ (reference sequence). In DNA form, the CDR3 reads TGTGCCACCCCCAGGGGACAGGGGCTGAACACCGGGGAGCTGTTTTTT. Its protein is CATPRGQGLNTGELFF.

In this sample, this clone turned up once. This rearrangement joins TRBV24-1 to TRBJ2-5; the match to TRBD2 covers 13 bases. The CDR3 has 15 amino acids. Germline lookup yields CDR1 KGHDR and CDR2 SFDVKD. With 7 bases clipped from V and 5 bases from J, the junction kept 6 bases outside the gene matches. The CDR3 DNA follows: TGTGCCACCAGCGAACTAGCGGGAGGGTATGAGACCCAGTACTTC. Its translation: CATSELAGGYETQYF.

The rearrangement links TRBV6-5 to TRBJ1-1; D might be TRBD1 (6 bases). The CDR3 totals 14 residues. Between the trimmed V and J ends, which lost 5 bases and 0 bases, there was a span of 10 bases. Germline V gene data show CDR1 as MNHEY and CDR2 as SVGAGI. The CDR3 reads CASSPRGLNTEAFF. The CDR3, as DNA: TGTGCCAGCAGTCCCAGGGGACTGAACACTGAAGCTTTCTTT.

This chain connects TRBV4-1 to TRBJ2-1; perhaps TRBD2 as D (6 bases). V was cut by 8 bases and J by 7 bases, with 21 bases left in between. Germline CDR1 MGHRA, CDR2 YSYEKL. The CDR3 runs to 15 residues. The DNA of the CDR3 is TGCGCCAGCCAGCCAGACCGAAGACTAGTTAATGAGCAGTTCTTC. Protein: CASQPDRRLVNEQFF.

This clone was recorded many times. The chain joins TRBV6-2 or TRBV6-3 to TRBJ2-7; 9 nucleotides line up with TRBD1. Germline trimming cut 0 bases from V and 2 bases from J; bases unmatched to any gene: 2. Germline CDR1 MNHEY, CDR2 SVGEGT. The CDR3 totals 15 residues. CDR3 sequence (DNA): TGTGCCAGCAGTTACTCCCGGACAGGGGCCTACGAGCAGTACTTC. As protein: CASSYSRTGAYEQYF.

The chain has TRBV6-1 and TRBJ2-7, with unresolved D. This CDR3 contains 14 residues. Trimming removed 2 bases from V and 4 bases from J, with 12 bases in between. CDR1 and CDR2 from the germline V gene are MNHNS and SASEGT. DNA for the CDR3: TGTGCCAGCAGTGAATTAGGCAGGCGTTACGAGCAGTACTTC. Translation: CASSELGRRYEQYF.

The chain employs TRBV5-1 and TRBJ2-2; TRBD1 matches at 7 bases. CDR1 is SGHRS and CDR2 is YFSETQ in the germline V gene. This CDR3 contains 16 residues. Losses at the gene ends were 0 bases for V and 5 bases for J; bases not matched to a gene: 7. The chain's CDR3 is CASSLESGGFTGELFF. The CDR3 DNA follows: TGCGCCAGCAGCTTGGAGTCAGGGGGATTTACCGGGGAGCTGTTTTTT.

The chain recombines TRBV7-3 with TRBJ1-3, with D perhaps matching TRBD1 (5 bases). The length of the CDR3 is 14 residues. Trimming stripped 5 bases from V and 0 bases from J, with 8 bases between. CDR1 and CDR2 from the germline V gene are SGHTA and FQGTGA. This chain's CDR3 is CASSPGISGNTIYF. In DNA form, the CDR3 reads TGTGCCAGCAGCCCAGGGATCTCTGGAAACACCATATATTTT.

The rearrangement uses TRBV12-3 or TRBV12-4 and TRBJ2-5, with D possibly being TRBD2 (6 bases). V shed 7 bases and J shed 2 bases, with 11 bases lying between them. This CDR3 region has 13 residues. CDR3 DNA sequence: TGTGCCAGCACGCGGGACCGACAAGAGACCCAGTACTTC. Translation: CASTRDRQETQYF.